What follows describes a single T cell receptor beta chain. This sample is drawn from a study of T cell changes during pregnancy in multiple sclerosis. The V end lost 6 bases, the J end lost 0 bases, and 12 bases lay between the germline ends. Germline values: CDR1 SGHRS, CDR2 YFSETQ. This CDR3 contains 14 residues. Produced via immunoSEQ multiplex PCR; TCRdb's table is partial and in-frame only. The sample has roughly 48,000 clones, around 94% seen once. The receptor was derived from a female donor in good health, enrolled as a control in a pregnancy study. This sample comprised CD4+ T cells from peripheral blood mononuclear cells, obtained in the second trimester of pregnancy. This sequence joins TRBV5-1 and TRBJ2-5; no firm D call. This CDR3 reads CASKFLVYQETQYF. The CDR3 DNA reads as TGCGCCAGCAAGTTTCTAGTTTACCAAGAGACCCAGTACTTC.